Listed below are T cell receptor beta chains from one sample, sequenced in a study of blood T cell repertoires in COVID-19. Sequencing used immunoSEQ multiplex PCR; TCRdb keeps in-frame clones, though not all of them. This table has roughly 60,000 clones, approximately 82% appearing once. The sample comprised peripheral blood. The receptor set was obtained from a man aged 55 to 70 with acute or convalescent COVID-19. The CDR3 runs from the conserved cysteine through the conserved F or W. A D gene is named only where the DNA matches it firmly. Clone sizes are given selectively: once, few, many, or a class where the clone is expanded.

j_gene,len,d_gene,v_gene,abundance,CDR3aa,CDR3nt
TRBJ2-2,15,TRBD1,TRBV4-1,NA,CASSQGQGRTGELFF,TGCGCCAGCAGCCAGGGACAGGGCCGTACCGGGGAGCTGTTTTTT
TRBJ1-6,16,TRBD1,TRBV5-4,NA,CASSRTSGQGYSPLHF,TGTGCCAGCAGCCGGACTTCGGGACAGGGCTATTCACCCCTCCACTTT
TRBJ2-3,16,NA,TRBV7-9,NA,CASSRLPTDLTDTQYF,TGTGCCAGCAGCCGACTCCCGACAGATCTCACAGATACGCAGTATTTT
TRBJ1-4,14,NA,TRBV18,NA,CASSPQLKSEKLFF,TGTGCCAGCTCACCTCAACTTAAATCCGAAAAACTGTTTTTT
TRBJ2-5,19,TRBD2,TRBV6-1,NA,CASSEWGLAGGPNQETQYF,TGTGCCAGCAGTGAATGGGGGCTAGCGGGGGGACCAAACCAAGAGACCCAGTACTTC
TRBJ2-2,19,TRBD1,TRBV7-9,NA,CASSLNRGRIRNDTGELFF,TGTGCCAGCAGCTTAAACAGGGGGCGAATAAGGAACGATACCGGGGAGCTGTTTTTT
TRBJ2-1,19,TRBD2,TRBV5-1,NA,CASSLTSGVYISDYNEQFF,TGCGCCAGCAGCTTGACAAGCGGGGTCTATATCTCAGATTACAATGAGCAGTTCTTC
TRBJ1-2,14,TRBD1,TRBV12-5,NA,CASGRTGTGIGYTF,TGTGCTAGTGGCCGGACTGGGACAGGGATCGGCTACACCTTC
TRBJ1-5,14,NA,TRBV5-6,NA,CASSLISSNQPQHF,TGTGCCAGCAGCTTAATTAGCAGCAATCAGCCCCAGCATTTT
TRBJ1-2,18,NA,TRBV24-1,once,CATSDPGLDSGANYGYTF,TGTGCCACCAGTGATCCCGGACTAGACTCTGGAGCTAACTATGGCTACACCTTC
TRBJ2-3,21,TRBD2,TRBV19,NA,CASSMRRMTSGGPSLTDTQYF,TGTGCCAGTAGTATGAGGAGGATGACTAGCGGGGGACCTTCCCTCACAGATACGCAGTATTTT
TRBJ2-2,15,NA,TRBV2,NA,CASSLSRVDTGELFF,TGTGCCAGCAGTCTGAGCAGGGTGGATACCGGGGAGCTGTTTTTT
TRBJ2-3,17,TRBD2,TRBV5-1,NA,CASSLGTRGGSTDTQYF,TGCGCCAGCAGCTTGGGCACCCGGGGGGGCAGCACAGATACGCAGTATTTT
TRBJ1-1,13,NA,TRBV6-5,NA,CASSKQGPTEAFF,TGTGCCAGCAGTAAACAGGGTCCCACTGAAGCTTTCTTT
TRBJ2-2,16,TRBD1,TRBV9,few,CASSVSQGQTTGELFF,TGTGCCAGCAGCGTATCACAGGGACAGACCACCGGGGAGCTGTTTTTT
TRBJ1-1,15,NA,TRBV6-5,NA,CASSPIFGPGTEAFF,TGTGCCAGCAGCCCCATTTTTGGGCCGGGGACTGAAGCTTTCTTT
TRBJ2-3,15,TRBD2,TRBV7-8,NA,CASSPLAGSEDTQYF,TGTGCCAGCAGCCCTTTAGCGGGGAGCGAAGATACGCAGTATTTT
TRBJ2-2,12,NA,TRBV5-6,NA,CASSSSTGELFF,TGTGCCAGCAGCTCCTCCACCGGGGAGCTGTTTTTT
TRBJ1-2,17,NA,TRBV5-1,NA,CASSHRAGQQGNYGYTF,TGCGCCAGCAGCCACCGAGCGGGGCAGCAGGGTAACTATGGCTACACCTTC
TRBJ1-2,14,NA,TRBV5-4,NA,CASSQNQGDYGYTF,TGTGCCAGCAGCCAAAATCAGGGTGACTATGGCTACACCTTC
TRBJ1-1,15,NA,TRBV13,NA,CASSLGVALNTEAFF,TGTGCCAGCAGCTTAGGGGTGGCTTTGAACACTGAAGCTTTCTTT
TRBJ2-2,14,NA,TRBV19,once,CASSISRGTGELFF,TGTGCCAGTAGTATCAGCAGGGGTACCGGGGAGCTGTTTTTT
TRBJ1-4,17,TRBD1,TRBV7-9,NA,CASSPGTGVLRGEKLFF,TGTGCCAGCAGCCCCGGGACAGGTGTCCTACGGGGTGAAAAACTGTTTTTT
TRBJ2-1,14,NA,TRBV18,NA,CASSPPGRPDEQFF,TGTGCCAGCTCACCACCGGGCAGGCCTGATGAGCAGTTCTTC
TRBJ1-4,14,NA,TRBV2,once,CASSVEQGNEKLFF,TGTGCCAGCAGTGTTGAGCAGGGGAATGAAAAACTGTTTTTT
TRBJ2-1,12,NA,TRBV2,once,CASSESSHEQFF,TGTGCCAGCAGCGAATCGTCCCATGAGCAGTTCTTC
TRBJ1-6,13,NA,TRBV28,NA,CASSLDSDSPLHF,TGTGCCAGCAGTTTAGACTCCGATTCACCCCTCCACTTT
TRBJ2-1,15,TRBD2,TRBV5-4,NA,CASSFSGARRNEQFF,TGTGCCAGCAGCTTCAGCGGGGCCCGACGTAATGAGCAGTTCTTC
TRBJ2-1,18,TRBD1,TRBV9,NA,CASTKGQGIGKVNNEQFF,TGTGCCAGCACCAAGGGACAGGGGATAGGAAAAGTGAACAATGAGCAGTTCTTC
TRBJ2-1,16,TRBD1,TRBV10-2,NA,CASTGTGGPSYNEQFF,TGCGCCAGCACCGGGACAGGGGGACCCTCCTACAATGAGCAGTTCTTC
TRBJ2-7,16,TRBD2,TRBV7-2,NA,CASSPNYIAGEDEQYF,TGTGCCAGCAGCCCTAACTACATAGCGGGCGAGGACGAGCAGTACTTC